These 27 T cell receptor beta chains came from one sample sequenced in a study of T-cell memory formation after mild COVID-19. From the 5' RACE reads, TCRdb called clonotypes with MiXCR, one entry per CDR3 protein. The sample has approximately 12,000 distinct CDR3 sequences; about 16% are singletons. The sequencing sample was made of PBMCs or a T cell subset sorted from them (not recorded which). These receptors all stem from a man between 18 and 29 years old who had mild COVID-19 (a few samples of this study predate the infection). Cell type and time point are not known.

There are a few counts of this clonotype. The V gene is TRBV12-3 or TRBV12-4, the J gene TRBJ2-1; TRBD1 or TRBD2 may be the D gene (5 bases each). V dropped 3 bases and J dropped 7 bases, with 13 bases sitting between them. This CDR3 spans 14 amino acids. As DNA, the CDR3 is TGTGCCAGCAGTTTCATGAGGGGCGGGAATGAGCAGTTCTTC. Its protein is CASSFMRGGNEQFF.

The sample holds many counts of this clonotype. The rearrangement uses TRBV20-1 and TRBJ2-1; 9 positions match TRBD1. The CDR3 has 14 amino acids. Trimming at V came to 4 bases and at J to 7 bases, leaving 8 bases not matched to a gene. Looked up from germline, CDR1 is DFQATT and CDR2 is SNEGSKA (reference sequence). This CDR3 reads CSANRDRALNEQFF. In nucleotides, the CDR3 is TGCAGTGCTAACCGGGACAGGGCGTTGAATGAGCAGTTCTTC.

This clonotype was counted between two and nine times. This chain joins TRBV4-2 and TRBJ2-7; tentative D call: TRBD2 (7 bases). Deletions cut 4 bases from V and 7 bases from J, with 17 bases between. Germline loops: CDR1 LGHNA, CDR2 YNFKEQ. There are 14 residues in the CDR3. The CDR3 reads CASSRQAGAWEQYF. The CDR3 DNA sequence: TGTGCCAGCAGCCGACAGGCGGGGGCTTGGGAGCAGTACTTC.

This clonotype showed up many times. CDR3 sequence reads: CASSTPGTGYYEQYF. The CDR3 DNA follows: TGTGCCAGCAGTACCCCCGGGACAGGGTATTACGAGCAGTACTTC. The gene calls are TRBV6-5 and TRBJ2-7, with 9 bases aligning to TRBD1. The ends lost 5 bases at V and 4 bases at J; junction bases unmatched: 9. The CDR3 has 15 residues. Germline V gives CDR1 MNHEY, CDR2 SVGAGI.

This clonotype came up a few times. The CDR3 here is CASSLGGVHEQYV. The CDR3, as DNA: TGTGCCAGCAGCTTAGGCGGGGTCCACGAGCAGTACGTC. The V and J genes are TRBV11-1 and TRBJ2-7, with a possible D match to TRBD2 (6 bases). Germline V gene data show CDR1 as SGHAT and CDR2 as FQDESV (reference sequence). There are 13 residues in the CDR3. Trimming cost V 1 base and J 5 bases, with 9 bases left between them.

This rearrangement joins TRBV29-1 to TRBJ2-7; TRBD1 matches 11 bases. Germline trimming cut 7 bases from V and 5 bases from J; bases unmatched to any gene: 10. The germline V gene has CDR1 SQVTM and CDR2 ANQGSEA. This CDR3 region has 14 residues. In DNA form, the CDR3 reads TGCAGCGCCGAGGAGGGACAGGGGGGCCACGAGCAGTACTTC. It codes for CSAEEGQGGHEQYF.

This clonotype was detected a few times. This chain connects TRBV20-1 to TRBJ2-3; 8 positions agree with TRBD1. The trim removed 5 bases at V and 6 bases at J, leaving 7 bases unmatched. The CDR3 runs to 13 residues. From germline, CDR1 is DFQATT and CDR2 SNEGSKA (reference sequence). CDR3 in amino acids: CSAPDRGLDTQYF. The CDR3 DNA sequence: TGCAGTGCTCCCGACAGGGGACTGGATACGCAGTATTTT.

The table lists this clonotype with a few counts. The chain links TRBV6-5 to TRBJ2-2, with 12 positions matching TRBD1. J lost 6 bases, V lost 0 bases, and 5 bases had no gene match. The CDR3 is 17 amino acids. Germline V lookup: CDR1 MNHEY, CDR2 SVGAGI. As DNA, the CDR3 is TGTGCCAGCAGTTACTCGAGCTGGGACAGGGGGCCCGGGGAGCTGTTTTTT. Amino acids: CASSYSSWDRGPGELFF.

The chain joins TRBV12-3 or TRBV12-4 to TRBJ2-2, with D possibly being TRBD1 (6 bases). The CDR3 has 16 residues. With 5 bases removed from V and 5 bases from J, the gap between germline ends came to 18 bases. The CDR3 here is CASSPGHSGWTGELFF. The DNA for the CDR3 is TGTGCCAGCAGTCCGGGACACTCTGGATGGACCGGGGAGCTGTTTTTT.

The rearrangement joins TRBV9 to TRBJ2-1; D gene ambiguous. The V end lost 0 bases, the J end lost 0 bases, and 7 bases lay between the germline ends. CDR3 length: 15 residues. Germline assignment: CDR1 SGDLS and CDR2 YYNGEE. The CDR3 region has the DNA TGTGCCAGCAGCGTAGCCCCGAGCTCCTACAATGAGCAGTTCTTC. Amino acids: CASSVAPSSYNEQFF.

This clonotype was counted many times. The CDR3 spells CASSQGGWANTEAFF. The CDR3 DNA follows: TGCGCCAGCAGCCAAGGGGGGTGGGCGAACACTGAAGCTTTCTTT. The rearrangement uses TRBV4-1 and TRBJ1-1; D may be TRBD1 (5 bases). This CDR3 is 15 amino acids long. Trimming stripped 1 base from V and 1 base from J, with 10 bases between. The germline gives CDR1 MGHRA, CDR2 YSYEKL.

The chain uses TRBV29-1 and TRBJ2-4, with D possibly being TRBD2 (6 bases). Trimming cost V 2 bases and J 9 bases, with 14 bases left between them. Germline V CDR1 and CDR2: SQVTM, ANQGSEA. This CDR3 contains 13 residues. In DNA, the CDR3 is TGCAGCGTTGAAATGACGGAGGGCGGCATTCAGTACTTC. Translating gives CSVEMTEGGIQYF.

This clonotype was counted at least ten times. The CDR3 here is CASSTLVESPQHF. The CDR3 DNA sequence: TGCGCCAGCAGTACCCTCGTGGAGTCTCCTCAGCATTTT. J is TRBJ1-5 and V is TRBV10-2; D remains unclear. This CDR3 region has 13 residues. V was trimmed by 5 bases and J by 13 bases, leaving 18 bases between them. CDR1 and CDR2 from the germline V gene are WSHSY and SAAADI.

Only a few counts were recorded for this clonotype. The chain recombines TRBV4-3 with TRBJ1-1; the match to TRBD1 covers 9 bases. With V trimmed by 4 bases and J by 1 base, 7 bases remained unmatched. Per the germline V gene, CDR1 is LGHNA and CDR2 is YSLEER. The CDR3 contains 16 residues. This chain's CDR3 is CASSRTPGQGNTEAFF. CDR3 sequence (DNA): TGCGCCAGCAGCCGAACCCCGGGACAGGGGAACACTGAAGCTTTCTTT.

CDR3: CASSLTPLGNEQFF. For the CDR3, the DNA is TGTGCCAGCAGTTTAACGCCCCTAGGAAATGAGCAGTTCTTC. This rearrangement joins TRBV27 to TRBJ2-1; D is uncertain. The length of the CDR3 is 14 residues. The V end lost 2 bases, the J end lost 7 bases, and 12 bases lay between the germline ends. Looked up from germline, CDR1 is MNHEY and CDR2 is SMNVEV (reference sequence).

The V call is TRBV6-5, the J call TRBJ2-3; 10 bases fit TRBD1. The CDR3 is made up of 15 amino acids. CDR1 is MNHEY and CDR2 is SVGAGI in the germline V gene. The J segment lost 3 bases and the V segment lost 5 bases, leaving 5 bases of the junction unmatched. The chain's CDR3 is CASSTWGQGTDTQYF. The CDR3 DNA sequence: TGTGCCAGCAGTACTTGGGGACAGGGGACAGATACGCAGTATTTT.

This clonotype has ten or more counts. The gene calls are TRBV13 and TRBJ1-1, with D perhaps matching TRBD1 (6 bases). The CDR3 is 15 residues long. Germline CDR1 PRHDT, CDR2 FYEKMQ (reference sequence). Deletions cut 5 bases from V and 5 bases from J, with 18 bases between. CDR3 protein: CASSASPGAGTEAFF. The CDR3 DNA follows: TGTGCCAGCAGCGCGAGTCCAGGGGCAGGGACTGAAGCTTTCTTT.

The chain carries TRBV3-1 and TRBJ2-7; D may be TRBD1 or TRBD2 (5 bases each). Germline V gene sequence: CDR1 LGHDT, CDR2 YNNKEL (reference sequence). The length of the CDR3 is 14 residues. V was trimmed by 4 bases and J by 0 bases, leaving 10 bases between them. As DNA, the CDR3 is TGTGCCAGCAGCCGAGGGGTGACCTCCTACGAGCAGTACTTC. It is translated as CASSRGVTSYEQYF.

This clonotype turned up a few times. The chain carries TRBV11-2 and TRBJ2-4, with 7 bases identical to TRBD1. The germline CDR1 and CDR2 sequences are SGHAT and FQNNGV. This CDR3 comprises 16 residues. With V trimmed by 5 bases and J by 1 base, 8 bases remained unmatched. CDR3 bases: TGTGCCAGCAGCACAATCGAGGGGGCGGCCAAAAACATTCAGTACTTC. It yields the protein CASSTIEGAAKNIQYF.

In its sample, this clonotype was seen a few times. The chain couples TRBV6-2 or TRBV6-3 to TRBJ2-7; D is uncertain. Germline V gene lookup returns CDR1 MNHEY and CDR2 SVGEGT. Trimming pared 5 bases from V and 3 bases from J, leaving 5 bases between. The CDR3 has 11 amino acids. CDR3 DNA: TGTGCCAGCAGTATGGGCTACGAGCAGTACGTC. It encodes CASSMGYEQYV.

By proportion, this clonotype is medium-sized. The chain employs TRBV6-6 and TRBJ2-3; D possibly corresponds to TRBD1 (6 bases). Trimming left V 3 bases short and J 2 bases short, with 21 bases between. The CDR3 runs 18 residues. CDR1 and CDR2 (germline): MNHNY, SVGAGI (reference sequence). The CDR3 bases are TGTGCCAGCAGTTATACCTCCGGAGGACAGCGTCTCACAGATACGCAGTATTTT. Protein product: CASSYTSGGQRLTDTQYF.

This clonotype showed up many times. The chain uses TRBV6-5 and TRBJ2-1; 10 bases align to TRBD2. V shed 3 bases and J 7 bases; nucleotides not matched to a gene: 6. Germline CDR1 reads MNHEY; CDR2 reads SVGAGI. The CDR3 totals 15 residues. The chain's CDR3 is CASSYNSGGGNEQFF. CDR3 nucleotides: TGTGCCAGCAGTTATAACAGCGGGGGGGGTAATGAGCAGTTCTTC.

This clonotype was counted a few times. The chain employs TRBV6-5 and TRBJ1-1; TRBD1 matches at 7 bases. This CDR3 region has 15 residues. Germline CDR1 is MNHEY and CDR2 is SVGAGI. Unmatched junction bases numbered 11, after V lost 7 bases and J lost 3 bases. The CDR3 here is CASKRDRVKYTEAFF. The CDR3, as DNA: TGTGCCAGCAAACGGGACAGAGTAAAATACACTGAAGCTTTCTTT.

This clonotype was recorded many times. The J gene is TRBJ2-7, the V gene TRBV10-1; no firm D call. The CDR3 loop spans 12 amino acids. The V gene lost 0 bases and the J gene lost 3 bases, with 3 bases spanning the gap. Germline CDR1 is WNHNN and CDR2 is SYGVQD (reference sequence). The CDR3 protein is CASSESSYEQYF. DNA of the CDR3: TGCGCCAGCAGTGAGTCCAGCTACGAGCAGTACTTC.

This clonotype was picked up many times. This sequence joins TRBV11-2 and TRBJ1-2, with D perhaps matching TRBD1 (5 bases). There are 15 residues in the CDR3. Germline-derived CDR1 and CDR2 are SGHAT and FQNNGV. Trimming pared 0 bases from V and 4 bases from J, leaving 12 bases between. CDR3: CASSLDLRGSYGYTF. As DNA, the CDR3 is TGTGCCAGCAGCTTAGATCTACGGGGGAGCTATGGCTACACCTTC.

In its sample, this clonotype is large. The chain is built from TRBV7-2 and TRBJ2-5, with D unclear. V lost 2 bases and J 4 bases, leaving 17 bases between the germline ends. The germline gives CDR1 SGHTA, CDR2 FQGNSA. The CDR3 runs 16 residues. CDR3 amino acids: CASSLWDTGPLETQYF. The CDR3 DNA reads as TGTGCCAGCAGCTTATGGGATACTGGCCCCCTAGAGACCCAGTACTTC.

This clonotype was observed many times. The V call is TRBV11-2, the J call TRBJ2-4, with a tentative D call TRBD2 (7 bases). The germline V gene has CDR1 SGHAT and CDR2 FQNNGV. The CDR3 is 15 amino acids. With 3 bases removed from V and 6 bases from J, the gap between germline ends came to 15 bases. CDR3 amino acids: CASSLGGPLGNIQYF. The CDR3 DNA reads as TGTGCCAGCAGCTTGGGGGGGCCCCTAGGAAACATTCAGTACTTC.